This T cell receptor (beta chain) was observed in a study of metastatic and nonmetastatic thyroid tumors. CDR3 length: 16 amino acids. Trimming at V came to 5 bases and at J to 7 bases, leaving 16 bases not matched to a gene. CDR1 and CDR2 (germline): MNHNS, SASEGT. Not a single patient had been given any form of treatment at any point before undergoing thyroid surgery. In the original workflow: A papillary thyroid cancer distant-metastasis classifier was built from CDR3 differences across clinicopathological groups. TCRdb reanalyzed the PCR reads with MiXCR. The V and J calls here are based on TCRdb, not the publication. The repertoire holds approximately 35,000 clones, with 35% as singletons. This clone was picked up a small number of times.

The clonotype comes from a female donor with papillary thyroid cancer or a benign thyroid nodule (not recorded which). Some clones in this sample may be carry-over from other donors' samples. The chain has TRBV6-1 and TRBJ2-7; 8 bases map to TRBD1. Sequenced: tumor tissue. The CDR3 nucleotides read TGTGCCAGCAGTTCGGACGGGGGACAGGCCAGGCAGGAGCAGTACTTC. As protein: CASSSDGGQARQEQYF.